This T cell receptor beta chain was obtained from a study of CD8+ T cells in alopecia areata. Study information: A regimen of oral tofacitinib, 5 to 10 mg twice daily, was given to treated patients.

To note about this clone: Its target is not known.

cDNA serving as the sequencing template came from extracted, reverse transcribed RNA. The method was immunoSEQ multiplex PCR; TCRdb's version includes in-frame clones alone and lacks a portion of them. The sample holds fewer than 250,000 clones, roughly three fifths seen once. Trimming shortened V by 6 bases and J by 13 bases, and 15 bases separated the two germline ends. The germline gives CDR1 SQVTM, CDR2 ANQGSEA. This CDR3 has 10 residues. Described treatment: oral pan-JAK inhibitor, 5-10 mg twice daily. Those with alopecia areata gave lesional scalp punch biopsies and peripheral blood. Notes on the study in general: Among the 100 top clones, expanded CD8+ clones, like scalp clonality, were significantly decreased by tofacitinib.

The rearrangement links TRBV29-1 to TRBJ1-1; D is ambiguous. The TCR comes from a human donor with alopecia areata. The sequences come from CD4+ T cells sorted from blood, collected between weeks 49 and 50, from a patient treated with tofacitinib. The CDR3 region has the DNA TGCAGCGTCGATGTTCCTGGGGTTTTCTTT. This translates into CSVDVPGVFF.